This TCR beta chain was recorded in a study of T cell responses to AZD1222 COVID-19 vaccine. The ends lost 5 bases at V and 3 bases at J; junction bases unmatched: 2. The CDR3 length is 12 residues. CDR1 and CDR2 from the germline V gene are SGHNT and YYREEE (reference sequence). The assay was immunoSEQ multiplex PCR, and TCRdb's table has in-frame clones only and misses some. The sample carries roughly 130,000 clones, 80% to 95% recorded once. The clonotype comes from an adult who received the AZD1222 COVID-19 vaccine. V usage is TRBV5-4 and J usage is TRBJ2-7; 7 nucleotides align to TRBD1. The material sequenced was peripheral blood, taken 28 days after the second AZD1222 dose. In nucleotides, the CDR3 is TGTGCCAGCAGTCCAGGGGGCTACGAGCAGTACTTC. Translated: CASSPGGYEQYF.